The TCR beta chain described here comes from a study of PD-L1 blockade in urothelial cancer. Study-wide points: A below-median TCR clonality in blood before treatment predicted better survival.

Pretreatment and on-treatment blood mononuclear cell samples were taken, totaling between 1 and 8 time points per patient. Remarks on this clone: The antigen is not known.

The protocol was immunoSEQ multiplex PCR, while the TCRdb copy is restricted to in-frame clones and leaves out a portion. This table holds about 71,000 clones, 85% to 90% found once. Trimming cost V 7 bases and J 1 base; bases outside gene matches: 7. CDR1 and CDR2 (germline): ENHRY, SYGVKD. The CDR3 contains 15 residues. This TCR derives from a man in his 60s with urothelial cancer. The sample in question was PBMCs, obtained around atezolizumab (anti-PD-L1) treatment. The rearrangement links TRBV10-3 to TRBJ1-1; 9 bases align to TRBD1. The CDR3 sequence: CAITEGDRANTEAFF. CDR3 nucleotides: TGTGCCATCACCGAGGGGGACAGGGCGAACACTGAAGCTTTCTTT.